This T cell receptor (beta chain) was identified in a study of blood T cell repertoires in COVID-19. Across the study: Samples came from the United States, Italy and Spain, spanning acute and convalescent COVID-19. T cells, B-cell-depleted T cells, or PBMCs provided the cDNA or gDNA that served as material.

In the original processing: Reference gene primer amplification gave nucleated cell count estimates. Clones were read by immunoSEQ multiplex PCR, and TCRdb kept only the in-frame ones, dropping some. V, J and clone size are taken as reported in that table, and D and trimming were inferred from the DNA itself. The sample yields a few hundred thousand clones, more than 70% seen once. This CDR3 contains 16 residues. Germline CDR1 and CDR2: LGHDT and YNNKEL (reference sequence). The V segment lost 0 bases and the J segment 2 bases; nucleotides outside the gene matches: 6. Patients at the Seattle site were enrolled during active infection and followed longitudinally.

The source of this sequence is a woman in her 50s with COVID-19, enrolled during active disease. The chain couples TRBV3-1 (or the pseudogene TRBV3-2) to TRBJ1-1, with TRBD1 matching over 7 bases. The sample comprised peripheral blood. CDR3 region: CASSQEMGTVNTEAFF. The CDR3 bases are TGTGCCAGCAGCCAAGAAATGGGGACAGTTAACACTGAAGCTTTCTTT.